This TCR beta chain comes out of a study of T cell responses to AZD1222 COVID-19 vaccine. The V gene lost 3 bases and the J gene lost 3 bases, with 9 bases spanning the gap. This CDR3 spans 13 amino acids. Germline-derived CDR1 and CDR2 are MNHEY and SMNVEV (reference sequence). The table came from immunoSEQ multiplex PCR; TCRdb's copy has only in-frame clones and leaves some out. The sample carries over 150,000 clones, 87% recorded once. This clone has more than one count but fewer than ten. This receptor was obtained from an adult in good health. The chain links TRBV27 to TRBJ2-7, with TRBD1 as a possible D gene (5 bases). The material was peripheral blood, obtained on day 0 of AZD1222 vaccination. The CDR3 coding sequence is TGTGCCAGCAGTTTTAGACAGAACTACGAGCAGTACTTC. This gives the protein CASSFRQNYEQYF.